This TCR beta chain originates from a study of T cell clones after liver transplantation. Germline assignment: CDR1 PRHDT and CDR2 FYEKMQ (reference sequence). Trimming took off 5 bases at V and 8 bases at J, with 14 bases between the two ends. The CDR3 has 13 residues. Clones were sequenced by immunoSEQ multiplex PCR, and TCRdb holds only the in-frame ones, with some missing. This sample has some 120,000 clones, with roughly nine tenths found just once. Points on this clone: Its specificity is not known.

Study observations and caveats: A significant post-transplant drop in circulating graft-donor-reactive CD4 TCRbeta sequences occurred in most of the 8 subjects.

The chain is built from TRBV13 and TRBJ2-3; D ambiguous. Material: CD4+ T cells from blood, obtained 12 months after liver transplant. The receptor comes from a human patient who received a liver transplant. Some T cells may be transferred from the graft donor. This chain's CDR3 is CASSGPGLSTQYF. CDR3 in DNA: TGTGCCAGCAGCGGACCCGGATTGAGTACGCAGTATTTT.